Listed below are T cell receptor beta chains from one sample, sequenced in a study of glioma-infiltrating T cells after dendritic cell vaccination. Repertoires were generated with immunoSEQ multiplex PCR, while TCRdb's copy carries only in-frame clones and drops some. Of around 25,000 clones listed, under 90% were seen once; the top ten hold 2.5% to 3.5%. The sequences come from blood, collected after dendritic cell vaccination. These receptors all stem from a human donor with glioblastoma. Each CDR3 is given with its conserved first and last residue. A D gene is named only where the DNA matches it firmly. Clone size is stated in some rows and not others, as once, few, many or a class when expanded.

TRBV2,TRBJ2-1,TRBD1,15,NA,TGTGCCAGCAGTTTTAGAGGGGGCCCGCCCGATGAGCAGTTCTTC,CASSFRGGPPDEQFF
TRBV6-1,TRBJ2-7,TRBD1,15,NA,TGTGCCAGCAGTGACGTCGGGACAGGGAATGGCGAGCAGTACTTC,CASSDVGTGNGEQYF
TRBV29-1,TRBJ2-1,TRBD2,13,NA,TGCAGCGTTGCGCGGGGGGATAGCAATGAGCAGTTCTTC,CSVARGDSNEQFF
TRBV4-1,TRBJ2-3,TRBD2,16,NA,TGCGCCAGCAGCCAAGTAAGCGGGGGAAACACAGATACGCAGTATTTT,CASSQVSGGNTDTQYF
TRBV7-2,TRBJ2-2,NA,15,NA,TGTGCCAGCAGCTCCTCGACAGGGAACACCGGGGAGCTGTTTTTT,CASSSSTGNTGELFF
TRBV11-2,TRBJ2-7,TRBD1,14,once,TGTGCCAGCAGCTCCGGGACAGGCAACTACGAGCAGTACTTC,CASSSGTGNYEQYF
TRBV7-9,TRBJ1-1,TRBD1,14,NA,TGTGCCAGCAGCTCAAGGACAGGGGACACTGAAGCTTTCTTT,CASSSRTGDTEAFF
TRBV29-1,TRBJ2-4,NA,12,NA,TGCAGCGTTGTGAGGGGGAGGGACATTCAGTACTTC,CSVVRGRDIQYF
TRBV6-1,TRBJ2-3,NA,13,NA,TGTGCCAGCAGTTTCCCTACTTCGGGTACGCAGTATTTT,CASSFPTSGTQYF
TRBV6-6,TRBJ1-6,NA,16,NA,TGTGCCAGCAGCCGAAGACAGGCCTCTGGTTCCTCACCCCTCCACTTT,CASSRRQASGSSPLHF
TRBV2,TRBJ2-4,NA,15,once,TGTGCCAGCGGCGGGCACGCACTATCCAAAAACATTCAGTACTTC,CASGGHALSKNIQYF
TRBV5-6,TRBJ1-1,TRBD1,14,NA,TGTGCCAGCAGCAGGGACAGGGCCCAAAATGATGCTTTCTTT,CASSRDRAQNDAFF
TRBV9,TRBJ2-5,TRBD1,16,NA,TGTGCCAGCAGCCCCGGGACAGGGTCTCACCCAGAGACCCAGTACTTC,CASSPGTGSHPETQYF
TRBV27,TRBJ2-1,NA,13,NA,TGTGCCAGCAGATCGACTAGTTACAATGAGCAGTTCTTC,CASRSTSYNEQFF
TRBV5-1,TRBJ2-4,TRBD2,19,NA,TGCGCCAGCAGCTTGGTTGTGCTAGCGGGGGTAGGGGCCAAAAACATTCAGTACTTC,CASSLVVLAGVGAKNIQYF
TRBV18,TRBJ2-7,TRBD2,15,once,TGTGCCAGCTCACCAGGTAGCGGGCGCGTCTACGAGCAGTACTTC,CASSPGSGRVYEQYF
TRBV4-2,TRBJ1-2,TRBD1,16,NA,TGTGCCAGCAGCCAAGAAGGGGACAGGGGGTTCTATGGCTACACCTTC,CASSQEGDRGFYGYTF
TRBV6-1,TRBJ1-2,TRBD1,16,NA,TGTGCCAGCAGTGAGGGCAGGGGGCGGGTTAACTATGGCTACACCTTC,CASSEGRGRVNYGYTF
TRBV10-3,TRBJ2-7,NA,14,NA,TGTGCCATCAGTTGGACTTCCTCGGGCGACGAGCAGTACTTC,CAISWTSSGDEQYF
TRBV18,TRBJ2-1,TRBD2,17,NA,TGTGCCAGCTCACCATATTCCCGGGGACTAGCAGCCGATGAGCAGTTCTTC,CASSPYSRGLAADEQFF
TRBV2,TRBJ2-6,NA,14,NA,TGTGCCAGCAACGGGTTGTCTGGGGCCAACGTCCTGACTTTC,CASNGLSGANVLTF
TRBV5-4,TRBJ2-5,TRBD1,15,NA,TGTGCCAGCAGCATAGTGACAGGGGGCATAGAGACCCAGTACTTC,CASSIVTGGIETQYF
TRBV6-1,TRBJ2-7,TRBD2,15,NA,TGTGCCAGCAGTGAACAAAGCGGGGGCCGCTACGAGCAGTACTTC,CASSEQSGGRYEQYF
TRBV14,TRBJ1-5,NA,15,NA,TGTGCCAGCAGCCAAGGTGCAGGGGGCAATCAGCCCCAGCATTTT,CASSQGAGGNQPQHF
TRBV11-3,TRBJ2-5,TRBD2,17,NA,TGTGCCAGCAGCTTAGGATTTCGGGGGGGGCCTGAAGAGACCCAGTACTTC,CASSLGFRGGPEETQYF
TRBV18,TRBJ1-2,NA,14,NA,TGTGCCAGCTCAACGATAGAAGGAGGGACGGGCTACACCTTC,CASSTIEGGTGYTF
TRBV2,TRBJ2-7,TRBD1,13,NA,TGTGCCAGCAGTTTCGGGACAGGGCGGGAGCAGTACTTC,CASSFGTGREQYF